These 32 T cell receptor beta chains originate from one sample sequenced in a study of OX40 agonist ivuxolimab in advanced cancers. Profiling relied on immunoSEQ multiplex PCR, and the TCRdb table lists in-frame clones only, not all of them. Counted here are some 66,000 clones, about 77% occurring once; the ten biggest clones make up about 1.6%. The sample was CD4+ or CD8+ T cells sorted from blood, taken in a trial of the OX40 agonist ivuxolimab. All receptors derive from an adult with an advanced solid tumor such as melanoma, head and neck, liver or kidney cancer.

The chain has TRBV30 and TRBJ2-2; 8 nucleotides match TRBD1. CDR3 length: 14 amino acids. V shed 3 bases, J shed 7 bases, and the junction held 7 bases outside the gene matches. The germline gives CDR1 GTSNPN, CDR2 SVGIG (reference sequence). CDR3 amino acids: CAWSRTGLNGELFF. CDR3 in DNA: TGTGCCTGGAGCCGGACAGGGCTAAACGGGGAGCTGTTTTTT.

The chain couples TRBV1 to TRBJ1-5. TRBV1 is a documented pseudogene. The CDR3 loop spans 16 amino acids. The CDR3 is CTSSQDLATPGQPQHF. The CDR3 coding sequence is TGCACCAGCAGCCAAGATCTGGCGACTCCGGGTCAGCCCCAGCATTTT.

The DNA of the CDR3 is TGTGCCAGCAGCTTAACAGGGGCCAATCAGCCCCAGCATTTT. It specifies CASSLTGANQPQHF. The rearrangement links TRBV5-6 to TRBJ1-5; 7 nucleotides match TRBD1. With 2 bases clipped from V and 3 bases from J, the junction kept 2 bases outside the gene matches. Looked up from germline, CDR1 is SGHDT and CDR2 is YYEEEE. The CDR3 runs 14 residues.

This clone was recorded only once. The V and J genes are TRBV21-1 and TRBJ2-5. TRBV21-1 is listed as a pseudogene. The CDR3 length is 14 residues. In nucleotides, the CDR3 is TGTGCCAGCAGCAAATGGGTGTACCAAGAGACCCAGTACTTC. Translation: CASSKWVYQETQYF.

The V gene is TRBV6-5, the J gene TRBJ2-3; 9 nucleotides agree with TRBD2. This CDR3 is built from 16 residues. Germline V gene lookup returns CDR1 MNHEY and CDR2 SVGAGI. Trimming took 0 bases from V and 5 from J; bases not matched to a gene: 6. The CDR3 loop is CASSYSREGLLDTQYF. In DNA form, the CDR3 reads TGTGCCAGCAGTTACTCGCGGGAGGGCCTCTTAGATACGCAGTATTTT.

The V and J genes are TRBV18 and TRBJ2-7; TRBD1 is a possible D gene (5 bases). V was clipped by 2 bases and J by 6 bases, with 17 bases between them. Germline assignment: CDR1 KGHSH and CDR2 LQKENI. The CDR3 runs to 15 residues. The CDR3 nucleotides are TGTGCCAGCTCACCAGGTCAGCAGGGAAGGCGCGAGCAGTACTTC. It is translated as CASSPGQQGRREQYF.

This clone was counted a single time. The CDR3 spells CATNDGGPTDTQYF. DNA of the CDR3: TGCGCCACCAACGACGGGGGACCCACAGATACGCAGTATTTT. The chain combines TRBV5-1 with TRBJ2-3, with D tentatively TRBD2 (6 bases). The ends were cut back, 9 bases at V and 2 bases at J, with 16 bases in the middle. Germline V gene lookup returns CDR1 SGHRS and CDR2 YFSETQ. The CDR3 extends over 14 amino acids.

This clone was detected a few times. The chain is built from TRBV5-5 and TRBJ1-5; no definite D call. CDR3 length equals 14 residues. V lost 3 bases, J lost 15 bases, and 22 bases lay in between. Germline V CDR1 and CDR2: SGHKS, YYEKEE (reference sequence). CDR3 loop: CASSSNAERVERHF. The CDR3 nucleotides are TGTGCCAGCAGCTCGAACGCGGAACGCGTGGAACGGCATTTT.

This clone was seen only a few times. The chain couples TRBV7-9 to TRBJ1-6; D gene unclear. V was shortened by 5 bases and J by 5 bases, with 7 bases between the two germline ends. There are 13 residues in the CDR3. Germline assignment: CDR1 SEHNR and CDR2 FQNEAQ (reference sequence). Written as DNA, the CDR3 is TGTGCCAGCAGCCCCGTTGATAATTCACCCCTCCACTTT. It codes for CASSPVDNSPLHF.

V usage is TRBV7-9 and J usage is TRBJ2-3, with TRBD2 identical over 10 bases. V shed 7 bases and J 5 bases; nucleotides not matched to a gene: 12. The length of the CDR3 is 16 residues. Per germline, CDR1 SEHNR and CDR2 FQNEAQ (reference sequence). In DNA, the CDR3 is TGTGCCAGCATCATTGACCTAGCGGGGGTCCTAGATACGCAGTATTTT. It is translated as CASIIDLAGVLDTQYF.

The chain has TRBV5-4 and TRBJ1-1, with D perhaps matching TRBD1 (5 bases). From germline, CDR1 is SGHNT and CDR2 YYREEE (reference sequence). The CDR3 totals 14 residues. V lost 4 bases to trimming and J lost 6 bases, with 16 bases between them. For the CDR3, the DNA is TGTGCCAGCAGCCTGATCGGGGGAGGGGCTGAAGCTTTCTTT. Translation: CASSLIGGGAEAFF.

This clone was seen many times. The chain carries TRBV11-2 and TRBJ1-1; the D is unclear. The V gene's germline CDR1 is SGHAT and CDR2 FQNNGV. The CDR3 length is 13 residues. V was pared by 1 base and J by 7 bases, with 10 bases between. The chain's CDR3 is CASSLVPDYEAFF. The CDR3, as DNA: TGTGCCAGCAGCTTAGTTCCGGACTATGAAGCTTTCTTT.

The chain is built from TRBV18 and TRBJ2-7, with D uncertain. V lost 0 bases and J 1 base, leaving 1 base between the germline ends. The length of the CDR3 is 12 residues. CDR1 is KGHSH and CDR2 is LQKENI in the germline V gene. This CDR3 reads CASSPPSYEQYF. CDR3 bases: TGTGCCAGCTCACCACCTTCCTACGAGCAGTACTTC.

The rearrangement uses TRBV13 and TRBJ2-7; 12 bases map to TRBD2. Germline CDR1 is PRHDT and CDR2 is FYEKMQ (reference sequence). J lost 5 bases, V lost 4 bases, and 15 bases had no gene match. The CDR3 sequence is 18 residues long. CDR3 sequence (DNA): TGTGCCAGCAGCTCAGGGGGACTAGCGGGCCCCTTTCGGGACGAGCAGTACTTC. Its translation is CASSSGGLAGPFRDEQYF.

Note on this clone: The same CDR3 arises from other DNA sequences in this sample as well. The V call is TRBV19, the J call TRBJ2-7; D uncertain. Germline assignment: CDR1 LNHDA and CDR2 SQIVND (reference sequence). The CDR3 runs to 12 residues. V lost 3 bases and J 3 bases, leaving 6 bases between the germline ends. The CDR3 nucleotides read TGTGCCAGTAGTATTTCGGGCTACGAGCAGTACTTC. Translated: CASSISGYEQYF.

V usage is TRBV7-9 and J usage is TRBJ2-5; D gene unclear. V was clipped by 1 base and J by 5 bases, with 11 bases between them. Per the germline V gene, CDR1 is SEHNR and CDR2 is FQNEAQ (reference sequence). The CDR3 length is 14 residues. The CDR3 DNA reads TGTGCCAGCAGCTTAGAGCAGCCCTGGGAGACCCAGTACTTC. Translation gives CASSLEQPWETQYF.

This clone showed up just a few times. The V call is TRBV9, the J call TRBJ2-5; 8 nucleotides align to TRBD2. Germline V gene sequence: CDR1 SGDLS, CDR2 YYNGEE. V shed 0 bases and J 5 bases; nucleotides not matched to a gene: 12. The CDR3 spans 17 residues. The CDR3 nucleotides are TGTGCCAGCAGCGTAGGGCCTAGCGGGTTTAGGGTTGAGACCCAGTACTTC. It is translated as CASSVGPSGFRVETQYF.

To note about this clone: The junction does not match germline at one end; this may be a read error. The rearrangement links TRBV7-7 to TRBJ1-3, with D maybe TRBD1 (5 bases). The CDR3 has 13 residues. Germline-derived CDR1 and CDR2 are SSHAT and FNYEAQ (reference sequence). Here the CDR3 DNA reads TGTGCTAGCAGCTTATCTCAGGGCGGCACCATATATTTT. Its protein is CASSLSQGGTIYF.

The chain links TRBV2 to TRBJ2-3; possibly TRBD2 for D (5 bases). Germline CDR1 is SNHLY and CDR2 is FYNNEI. V lost 2 bases, J lost 0 bases, and 9 bases lay in between. This CDR3 spans 15 amino acids. The CDR3 sequence is CASSETLASTDTQYF. CDR3 nucleotides: TGTGCCAGCAGTGAAACGCTAGCTAGCACAGATACGCAGTATTTT.

This clone was found once. J is TRBJ2-1 and V is TRBV4-1, with D perhaps matching TRBD1 (6 bases). Trimming cost V 0 bases and J 2 bases, with 17 bases left between them. CDR3 length equals 18 residues. Germline assignment: CDR1 MGHRA and CDR2 YSYEKL. CDR3 nucleotide sequence: TGCGCCAGCAGCCAAGATGGGGGCAGGGGATATCCCTACAATGAGCAGTTCTTC. Translated: CASSQDGGRGYPYNEQFF.

This sequence joins TRBV5-4 and TRBJ2-6; D call uncertain. Per the germline V gene, CDR1 is SGHNT and CDR2 is YYREEE (reference sequence). Trimming stripped 9 bases from V and 1 base from J, with 14 bases between. The CDR3 runs 15 residues. The CDR3 nucleotides read TGTGCCACAAAAATGGGAATATCTGGGGCCAACGTCCTGACTTTC. Protein: CATKMGISGANVLTF.

The rearrangement uses TRBV29-1 and TRBJ2-3; TRBD2 matches 12 bases. Trimming removed 6 bases from V and 4 bases from J; junction bases left unmatched: 5. The germline gives CDR1 SQVTM, CDR2 ANQGSEA. The CDR3 consists of 14 residues. CDR3 coding DNA: TGCAGCGTAGCTAGCGGGAGGGGGGCAGATACGCAGTATTTT. Its translation: CSVASGRGADTQYF.

The genes are TRBV19 and TRBJ2-5; D might be TRBD1 (6 bases). Trimming took 3 bases from V and 1 from J, leaving 15 bases between them. This CDR3 contains 16 residues. Germline CDR1 and CDR2: LNHDA and SQIVND (reference sequence). The CDR3 nucleotides are TGTGCCAGTAGTATCGGGACAACCACCCTCCAAGAGACCCAGTACTTC. Protein: CASSIGTTTLQETQYF.

This chain uses TRBV10-3 with TRBJ2-2; maybe TRBD1 (6 bases). V dropped 5 bases and J dropped 3 bases, with 7 bases sitting between them. Germline lookup yields CDR1 ENHRY and CDR2 SYGVKD. This CDR3 is 13 amino acids long. In nucleotides, the CDR3 is TGTGCCATCAGTAGACAGGACACCGGGGAGCTGTTTTTT. It yields the protein CAISRQDTGELFF.

The chain carries TRBV30 and TRBJ2-7; D might be TRBD1 or TRBD2, each matching 5 bases. The V end was cut by 5 bases, the J end by 4 bases, with 15 bases between. Germline V gene sequence: CDR1 GTSNPN, CDR2 SVGIG (reference sequence). CDR3 length: 13 residues. The CDR3 region is CAWGGPGSYEQYF. The DNA for the CDR3 is TGTGCCTGGGGGGGACCGGGGTCATACGAGCAGTACTTC. The full variable domain, completed using reference TRBV30 and TRBJ2-7, is SQTIHQWPATLVQPVGSPLSLECTVEGTSNPNLYWYRQAAGRGLQLLFYSVGIGQISSEVPQNLSASRPQDRQFILSSKKLLLSDSGFYLCAWGGPGSYEQYFGPGTRLTVT.

The chain has TRBV5-1 and TRBJ1-6, with 7 bases identical to TRBD1. The germline CDR1 and CDR2 sequences are SGHRS and YFSETQ. Trimming cost V 4 bases and J 7 bases; bases outside gene matches: 11. The CDR3 is made up of 16 amino acids. CDR3 in DNA: TGCGCCAGCAGCCGACAGGGATCAGGAACAAATTCACCCCTCCACTTT. Translating it yields CASSRQGSGTNSPLHF.

Here the CDR3 reads CASSVSGADSPLHF. The CDR3 nucleotides are TGCGCCAGCAGTGTAAGCGGGGCGGATTCACCCCTCCACTTT. The V call is TRBV10-2, the J call TRBJ1-6; weak D call: TRBD1 (5 bases). CDR3 length: 14 residues. V gave up 4 bases and J gave up 8 bases, with 12 bases separating them. Germline CDR1 reads WSHSY; CDR2 reads SAAADI.

The chain is built from TRBV7-3 and TRBJ1-6; no clear D gene. The CDR3 loop spans 14 amino acids. Deletions cut 0 bases from V and 10 bases from J, with 10 bases between. Germline values: CDR1 SGHTA, CDR2 FQGTGA. The CDR3 is CASSLTGLGSPLHF. CDR3 bases: TGTGCCAGCAGCTTAACAGGGTTGGGGTCACCCCTCCACTTT.

V usage is TRBV7-9 and J usage is TRBJ1-2; D is unclear. This CDR3 is built from 15 residues. The V gene's germline CDR1 is SEHNR and CDR2 FQNEAQ (reference sequence). The germline V and J ends were trimmed by 5 bases and 1 base, with 14 bases remaining between them. The CDR3 nucleotides read TGTGCCAGCAGCCCCCGACACGAGGGTAACTATGGCTACACCTTC. Amino acids: CASSPRHEGNYGYTF.

The chain recombines TRBV6-1 with TRBJ1-5; 8 positions match TRBD1. The CDR3 runs 16 residues. Germline-derived CDR1 and CDR2 are MNHNS and SASEGT. Trimming removed 2 bases from V and 5 bases from J; junction bases left unmatched: 8. This chain's CDR3 is CASSERSGTGYQPQHF. CDR3 in DNA: TGTGCCAGCAGTGAACGATCCGGGACAGGATATCAGCCCCAGCATTTT.

This chain links TRBV4-1 with TRBJ2-3; D unresolved. Trimming removed 4 bases from V and 2 bases from J, with 16 bases in between. The CDR3 loop spans 16 amino acids. Looked up from germline, CDR1 is MGHRA and CDR2 is YSYEKL. This CDR3 reads CASSPLHMVYTDTQYF. CDR3 nucleotide sequence: TGCGCCAGCAGCCCCCTCCACATGGTCTACACAGATACGCAGTATTTT.

This clone was recorded once. This chain uses TRBV7-9 with TRBJ2-7; weak D call: TRBD1 (6 bases). CDR3 size: 13 residues. Germline V lookup: CDR1 SEHNR, CDR2 FQNEAQ (reference sequence). V was shortened by 5 bases and J by 1 base, with 9 bases between the two germline ends. CDR3 in DNA: TGTGCCAGCAGCACTCAGGGGTCCTACGAGCAGTACTTC. Amino acids: CASSTQGSYEQYF.